These 6 T cell receptor beta chains share one sample of origin, sequenced in a study of blood T cells in healthy people across ages. Primers used in a second PCR of roughly 7 to 12 cycles were a sample-barcoded 5' primer and a J-beta primer mix. MiXCR was run by TCRdb on the 5' RACE reads, yielding one entry per CDR3 protein. The sample lists about 1.5 million distinct CDR3 sequences; roughly two fifths were seen once. Sequencing was carried out using blood. The source of these receptors is a woman aged 18-29 years in good health.

This clonotype appeared a few times. The chain carries TRBV27 and TRBJ1-1; perhaps TRBD1 as D (5 bases). The CDR3 is 16 amino acids. The V and J ends lost 3 bases and 3 bases respectively, with 17 bases between them. In germline, CDR1 is MNHEY, CDR2 SMNVEV (reference sequence). CDR3 loop: CASSLSAGGLDTEAFF. The CDR3 region has the DNA TGTGCCAGCAGTTTGTCGGCGGGGGGGTTGGACACTGAAGCTTTCTTT.

CDR3 in amino acids: CASSSNRGMSSYNEQFF. CDR3 coding DNA: TGTGCCAGCAGCTCGAACAGGGGTATGAGCTCCTACAATGAGCAGTTCTTC. The chain employs TRBV7-2 and TRBJ2-1, with TRBD1 identical over 7 bases. The germline CDR1 and CDR2 sequences are SGHTA and FQGNSA. V lost 4 bases, J lost 0 bases, and 9 bases stayed unmatched. CDR3 length equals 17 residues.

The V and J genes are TRBV30 and TRBJ2-5; weak D call: TRBD2 (6 bases). V gave up 5 bases and J gave up 3 bases, with 13 bases separating them. The CDR3 totals 13 residues. CDR1 GTSNPN and CDR2 SVGIG come from the germline V gene (reference sequence). The DNA of the CDR3 is TGTGCCTGGTCTACGGTAGCGGAAGAGACCCAGTACTTC. Translating it yields CAWSTVAEETQYF.

This clonotype showed up just a few times. A much bigger clone sits one base away, suggesting this may be a read error. The genes are TRBV12-3 or TRBV12-4 and TRBJ1-2; D is unresolved. Trimming left V 5 bases short and J 5 bases short, with 12 bases between. The CDR3 sequence is 13 residues long. Here the CDR3 reads CASSVEGLYGYTF. Written as DNA, the CDR3 is TGTGCCAGCAGTGTGGAGGGTCTGTATGGCTACACCTTC.

This clonotype was counted only a few times. The CDR3 DNA reads as TGTGCCAGCAAGGGCCGAGGGAATCAGCCCCAGCATTTT. Its translation: CASKGRGNQPQHF. The gene calls are TRBV2 and TRBJ1-5; D not certain. The CDR3 runs 13 residues. Germline V gene data show CDR1 as SNHLY and CDR2 as FYNNEI. The ends were cut back, 7 bases at V and 4 bases at J, with 11 bases in the middle.

This chain joins TRBV20-1 and TRBJ2-1; unclear D gene. The CDR3 is made up of 15 amino acids. Trimming removed 0 bases at V and 7 bases at J, with 16 bases between. Germline V gives CDR1 DFQATT, CDR2 SNEGSKA (reference sequence). CDR3 sequence: CSARDRRLAWNEQFF. The DNA of the CDR3 is TGCAGTGCTAGAGATAGGAGATTAGCATGGAATGAGCAGTTCTTC.